This T cell receptor (beta chain) was recovered during a study of blood T cell repertoires in COVID-19. V was clipped by 3 bases and J by 1 base, with 17 bases between them. The CDR3 covers 16 residues. CDR1 is SGHNT, CDR2 YYREEE, per germline (reference sequence). Produced via immunoSEQ multiplex PCR; TCRdb's table is partial and in-frame only. The sample has about 520,000 clones; 70% to 90% are singletons. Sequenced sample: peripheral blood. The genes are TRBV5-4 and TRBJ2-7; D is unresolved. This TCR derives from a human donor in a cohort sampled during active COVID-19. The CDR3 bases are TGTGCCAGCAGCTCATTCGCGCAGAGAGGTTCCTACGAGCAGTACTTC. It translates to CASSSFAQRGSYEQYF.